The clone carrying this T cell receptor beta chain has a single count. The record originates from a study of blood T cell repertoires in COVID-19. In the source study's methods: Estimation of nucleated cell counts relied on the amplification of reference gene primers. TCRdb's table, derived via immunoSEQ multiplex PCR, lists solely in-frame clones and lacks some. That table supplies the V and J calls and clone size; D and trimming were determined from the DNA. The data hold some 200,000 clones, with 65% to 90% observed a single time. This clonotype was sampled from a woman aged 50 to 65 with acute COVID-19. The sequenced sample consisted of PBMCs or T cells enriched from blood (not recorded which).

In nucleotides, the CDR3 is TGTGCCAGCTCACCCCAGACAGAAAGCTATGGCTACACCTTC. Translating gives CASSPQTESYGYTF. The V call is TRBV18, the J call TRBJ1-2, with a weak D call TRBD1 (5 bases). This CDR3 is built from 14 residues. The germline V gene has CDR1 KGHSH and CDR2 LQKENI. V lost 3 bases, J lost 4 bases, and 12 bases lay in between. Looking up the rest from reference TRBV18 and TRBJ1-2 gives the full variable domain: NAGVMQNPRHLVRRRGQEARLRCSPMKGHSHVYWYRQLPEEGLKFMVYLQKENIIDESGMPKERFSAEFPKEGPSILRIQQVVRGDSAAYFCASSPQTESYGYTFGSGTRLTVV.